Shown below are 19 T cell receptor beta chains from a single sample sequenced in a study of radiotherapy plus CTLA-4 blockade in lung cancer. Clones were sequenced by immunoSEQ multiplex PCR, and TCRdb holds only the in-frame ones, with some missing. The profile shows 80,000 or so clones, 60% to 85% of them singletons. The material was peripheral blood, obtained from a patient treated with radiotherapy plus ipilimumab. The receptors originated from a human donor with non-small cell lung cancer who had a partial response to radiotherapy plus ipilimumab. Some clones in this sample may be carry-over from other donors' samples.

The chain employs TRBV7-2 and TRBJ2-1; 13 nucleotides match TRBD2. J gave up 8 bases and V 5 bases, and 9 bases lay outside the gene matches. From germline, CDR1 is SGHTA and CDR2 FQGNSA. This CDR3 has 16 residues. The chain's CDR3 is CASSRVWTSGSYEQFF. DNA for the CDR3: TGTGCCAGCAGCCGAGTATGGACTAGCGGGAGCTATGAGCAGTTCTTC. Combining the CDR3 with reference TRBV7-2 and TRBJ2-1 gives the whole variable domain GAGVSQSPSNKVTEKGKDVELRCDPISGHTALYWYRQSLGQGLEFLIYFQGNSAPDKSGLPSDRFSAERTGGSVSTLTIQRTQQEDSAVYLCASSRVWTSGSYEQFFGPGTRLTVL.

The rearrangement joins TRBV11-3 to TRBJ1-1; D is ambiguous. V lost 2 bases and J 8 bases, leaving 12 bases between the germline ends. This CDR3 contains 13 residues. CDR1 and CDR2 from the germline V gene are SGHNT and YENEEA. The CDR3 protein is CASSLFPDTEAFF. CDR3 nucleotide sequence: TGTGCCAGCAGCTTATTTCCAGATACCGAAGCTTTCTTT.

This rearrangement joins TRBV19 to TRBJ2-2; 10 nucleotides agree with TRBD1. The CDR3 consists of 15 residues. Germline loops: CDR1 LNHDA, CDR2 SQIVND (reference sequence). V was pared by 6 bases and J by 3 bases, with 4 bases of the junction left unmatched. Written as DNA, the CDR3 is TGTGCCAGTAGAATCGGACAGGGGGACACCGGGGAGCTGTTTTTT. Protein: CASRIGQGDTGELFF.

J is TRBJ1-6 and V is TRBV18, with 8 nucleotides matching TRBD1. The germline V gene encodes CDR1 KGHSH and CDR2 LQKENI. V dropped 5 bases and J dropped 6; count of bases not matched to a gene: 6. The CDR3 spans 15 residues. In DNA form, the CDR3 reads TGTGCCAGCTCAAAAGGACAGGGTGGTAATTCACCCCTCCACTTT. Its protein is CASSKGQGGNSPLHF.

The J gene is TRBJ2-5, the V gene TRBV28; 11 bases line up with TRBD2. The closer fit of TRBJ2-7 to the DNA end suggests the J call may be wrong. CDR1 and CDR2 (germline): MDHEN, SYDVKM. This CDR3 comprises 14 residues. CDR3 nucleotide sequence: TGTGCCAGCAGTTTTTCTAGCGGGAGGTACGAGCAGTACTTC. Translated: CASSFSSGRYEQYF.

This clone showed up just a few times. This chain links TRBV11-2 with TRBJ2-1; D ambiguous. Germline lookup yields CDR1 SGHAT and CDR2 FQNNGV. V shed 1 base and J shed 0 bases, with 7 bases lying between them. The CDR3 runs 15 residues. The CDR3 loop is CASSLALASYNEQFF. In DNA, the CDR3 is TGTGCCAGCAGCTTAGCGCTGGCCTCCTACAATGAGCAGTTCTTC.

V and J are TRBV7-9 and TRBJ2-7; no firm D call. Trimming removed 4 bases from V and 0 bases from J, with 25 bases in between. The CDR3 has 19 amino acids. The germline CDR1 and CDR2 sequences are SEHNR and FQNEAQ (reference sequence). The CDR3 bases are TGTGCCAGCAGCTCATCCCGCATCGAATTGCGCCATTACTCCTACGAGCAGTACTTC. It specifies CASSSSRIELRHYSYEQYF. The entire variable domain, with the rest obtained from reference TRBV7-9 and TRBJ2-7, is as follows: DTGVSQNPRHKITKRGQNVTFRCDPISEHNRLYWYRQTLGQGPEFLTYFQNEAQLEKSRLLSDRFSAERPKGSFSTLEIQRTEQGDSAMYLCASSSSRIELRHYSYEQYFGPGTRLTVT.

The chain links TRBV5-4 to TRBJ2-5, with 7 bases aligning to TRBD2. Germline CDR1 is SGHNT and CDR2 is YYREEE (reference sequence). Trimming removed 4 bases from V and 4 bases from J; junction bases left unmatched: 4. This CDR3 comprises 13 residues. The CDR3 loop reads CASSLRGVETQYF. The CDR3 DNA reads as TGTGCCAGCAGCCTCCGGGGGGTAGAGACCCAGTACTTC.

The chain recombines TRBV27 with TRBJ1-2, with D possibly TRBD1 on 6 matching bases. Looked up from germline, CDR1 is MNHEY and CDR2 is SMNVEV (reference sequence). The V gene lost 0 bases and the J gene lost 8 bases, with 13 bases spanning the gap. The CDR3 spans 14 residues. In DNA, the CDR3 is TGTGCCAGCAGTTTATCAGGGGGTGGAAGGGGCTACACCTTC. Its translation is CASSLSGGGRGYTF.

The chain uses TRBV7-6 and TRBJ2-3; TRBD2 agrees at 7 bases. The germline gives CDR1 SGHVS, CDR2 FNYEAQ. This CDR3 is 16 amino acids long. J was trimmed by 1 base and V by 4 bases; bases with no gene match: 8. This chain's CDR3 is CASSSVPREGTDTQYF. The CDR3 coding sequence is TGTGCCAGCAGCTCGGTCCCACGGGAGGGCACAGATACGCAGTATTTT.

The chain combines TRBV7-6 with TRBJ1-2, with TRBD1 matching 9 bases. Germline CDR1 and CDR2: SGHVS and FNYEAQ. This CDR3 spans 16 amino acids. V was pared by 3 bases and J by 4 bases, with 9 bases of the junction left unmatched. CDR3 region: CASSFSTGQGRYGYTF. Written as DNA, the CDR3 is TGTGCCAGCAGCTTCTCGACGGGACAGGGACGCTATGGCTACACCTTC. Together with reference TRBV7-6 and TRBJ1-2, the CDR3 gives the full variable domain: GAGVSQSPRYKVTKRGQDVALRCDPISGHVSLYWYRQALGQGPEFLTYFNYEAQQDKSGLPNDRFSAERPEGSISTLTIQRTEQRDSAMYRCASSFSTGQGRYGYTFGSGTRLTVV.

The chain is built from TRBV27 and TRBJ1-5, with 7 nucleotides matching TRBD1. Germline CDR1 reads MNHEY; CDR2 reads SMNVEV (reference sequence). The CDR3 loop spans 15 amino acids. After removal of 8 bases from V and 2 bases from J, the junction contained 9 bases not matched to a gene. The CDR3 nucleotides are TGTGCCAGCCCCCCCCAGGGGGTCGGCAATCAGCCCCAGCATTTT. Protein sequence: CASPPQGVGNQPQHF.

This clone occurred once. The V and J genes are TRBV7-3 and TRBJ2-5; D call uncertain. CDR3 size: 13 residues. Germline CDR1 is SGHTA and CDR2 is FQGTGA. Trimming took 5 bases from V and 0 from J, leaving 7 bases between them. The CDR3 coding sequence is TGTGCCAGCAGCGTGACTTACCAAGAGACCCAGTACTTC. This sequence encodes CASSVTYQETQYF.

CDR3 in DNA: TGCGCCAGCAGTCAATCTCTTAACGGTACGCGAGAGCAGTACTTC. As protein: CASSQSLNGTREQYF. V and J are TRBV23-1 and TRBJ2-7; no clear D gene. TRBV23-1 is an ORF for which the function is uncertain. V gave up 0 bases and J gave up 7 bases, with 16 bases separating them. This CDR3 contains 15 residues.

V gene TRBV18 combines with J gene TRBJ2-3, with D possibly matching TRBD2 (6 bases). The germline gives CDR1 KGHSH, CDR2 LQKENI. The V end was cut by 2 bases, the J end by 6 bases, with 9 bases between. CDR3 length equals 13 residues. The CDR3 protein is CASSPGLADTQYF. The CDR3 coding sequence is TGTGCCAGCTCACCAGGGCTAGCGGATACGCAGTATTTT.

The chain joins TRBV19 to TRBJ2-1; D is possibly TRBD1 (6 bases). The germline V and J ends were trimmed by 3 bases and 1 base, with 16 bases remaining between them. The CDR3 totals 17 residues. Germline CDR1 and CDR2: LNHDA and SQIVND (reference sequence). This CDR3 reads CASSIESGTSSYNEQFF. DNA of the CDR3: TGTGCCAGTAGTATCGAAAGTGGGACATCTTCCTACAATGAGCAGTTCTTC.

This clone was seen only a few times. The genes are TRBV28 and TRBJ1-4; TRBD1 matches at 7 bases. CDR1 is MDHEN and CDR2 is SYDVKM in the germline V gene. This CDR3 contains 14 residues. J gave up 8 bases and V 3 bases, and 6 bases lay outside the gene matches. The CDR3 protein is CASSFRQGREKLFF. CDR3 sequence (DNA): TGTGCCAGCAGTTTCCGACAGGGTCGAGAAAAACTGTTTTTT.

This clone was observed a handful of times. The chain uses TRBV5-6 and TRBJ2-7; 7 positions match TRBD1. The CDR3 covers 14 residues. Trimming took 2 bases from V and 7 from J; bases not matched to a gene: 9. In germline, CDR1 is SGHDT, CDR2 YYEEEE. The CDR3 nucleotides are TGTGCCAGCAGCTTTAAAACAGGGGTTAGGGAGCAGTACTTC. Protein: CASSFKTGVREQYF.

This clone was seen a handful of times. J is TRBJ2-5 and V is TRBV4-3, with a tentative D call TRBD2 (5 bases). Trimming removed 0 bases at V and 4 bases at J, with 6 bases between. Per germline, CDR1 LGHNA and CDR2 YSLEER. This CDR3 is built from 13 residues. As DNA, the CDR3 is TGCGCCAGCAGCCAAGATCGGGGAGAGACCCAGTACTTC. As protein: CASSQDRGETQYF.